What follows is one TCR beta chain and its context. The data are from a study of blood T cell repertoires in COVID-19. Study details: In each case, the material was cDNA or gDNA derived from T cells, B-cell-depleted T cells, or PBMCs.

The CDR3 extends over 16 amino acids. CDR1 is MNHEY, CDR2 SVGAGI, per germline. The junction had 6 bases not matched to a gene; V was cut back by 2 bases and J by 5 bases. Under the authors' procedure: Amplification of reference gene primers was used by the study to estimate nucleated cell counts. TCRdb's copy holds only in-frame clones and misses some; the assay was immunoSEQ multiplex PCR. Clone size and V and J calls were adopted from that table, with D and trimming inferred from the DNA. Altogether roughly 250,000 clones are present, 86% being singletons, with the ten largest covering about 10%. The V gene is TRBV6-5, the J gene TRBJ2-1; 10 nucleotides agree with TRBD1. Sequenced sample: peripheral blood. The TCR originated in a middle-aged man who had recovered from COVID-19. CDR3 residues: CASSYGVGTGDNEQFF. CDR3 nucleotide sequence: TGTGCCAGCAGTTACGGCGTGGGGACAGGGGACAATGAGCAGTTCTTC.